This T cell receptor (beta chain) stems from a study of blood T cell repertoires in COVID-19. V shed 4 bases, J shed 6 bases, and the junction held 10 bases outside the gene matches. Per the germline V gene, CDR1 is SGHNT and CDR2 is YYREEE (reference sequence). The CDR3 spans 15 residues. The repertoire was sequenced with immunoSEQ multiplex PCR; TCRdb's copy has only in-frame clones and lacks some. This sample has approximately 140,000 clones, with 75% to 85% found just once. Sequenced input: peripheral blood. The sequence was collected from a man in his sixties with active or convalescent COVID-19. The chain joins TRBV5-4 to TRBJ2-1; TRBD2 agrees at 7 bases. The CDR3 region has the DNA TGTGCCAGCAGCACCCCTCCGGGACTACCCAATGAGCAGTTCTTC. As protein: CASSTPPGLPNEQFF.